The source of this T cell receptor beta chain is a study of shared clonotypes between healthy human individuals. Naive CD8 populations comprised CD45RO-negative cells positively selected for CCR7, excluding terminally differentiated effector memory CD45RA+ cells. Every donor was a Caucasian adult from Nashville, Tennessee. Unmatched junction bases numbered 0, after V lost 3 bases and J lost 1 base. Germline-derived CDR1 and CDR2 are MDHEN and SYDVKM. The CDR3 is made up of 14 amino acids. Assay: immunoSEQ multiplex PCR; the TCRdb copy retains only in-frame clones and omits some. The profile covers roughly 590,000 clones, with roughly 95% appearing a single time and roughly 0.1% taken by the ten largest.

This receptor was identified in a woman aged 25 to 45 in good health. The sample was naive CD8+ T cells sorted from blood. The gene calls are TRBV28 and TRBJ2-4, with TRBD2 matching over 7 bases. The CDR3 spells CASSLRGAKNIQYF. The CDR3 region has the DNA TGTGCCAGCAGTTTGCGGGGGGCCAAAAACATTCAGTACTTC.